These 30 T cell receptor beta chains were sequenced from one sample in a study of shared clonotypes between healthy human individuals. TCRdb's table, derived via immunoSEQ multiplex PCR, lists solely in-frame clones and lacks some. The sample has around 2.3 million clones, around 95% seen once. Sequencing used naive CD4+ T cells sorted from blood. Subset noted: CD45RA+ positively selected. All receptors derive from a man younger than 30 in good health.

The chain employs TRBV2 and TRBJ2-1; 7 bases line up with TRBD2. This CDR3 region has 16 residues. V trimming: 6 bases; J trimming: 1 base; junction bases outside the gene matches: 9. The germline V gene encodes CDR1 SNHLY and CDR2 FYNNEI. The CDR3 spells CASRAGLAESYNEQFF. The CDR3 DNA follows: TGTGCCAGCAGAGCAGGGCTAGCGGAATCCTACAATGAGCAGTTCTTC.

The V call is TRBV6-6, the J call TRBJ1-3; D not certain. V gave up 0 bases and J gave up 0 bases, with 6 bases separating them. The germline V gene encodes CDR1 MNHNY and CDR2 SVGAGI (reference sequence). The length of the CDR3 is 15 residues. The CDR3 protein is CASSYSHSSGNTIYF. CDR3 bases: TGTGCCAGCAGTTACTCGCACAGCTCTGGAAACACCATATATTTT.

This chain joins TRBV7-2 and TRBJ2-7; D call uncertain. CDR1 and CDR2 (germline): SGHTA, FQGNSA. With 1 base removed from V and 6 bases from J, the gap between germline ends came to 10 bases. This CDR3 is 13 amino acids long. As DNA, the CDR3 is TGTGCCAGCAGCTTAGATGGGCCACCCGAGCAGTACTTC. This codes for CASSLDGPPEQYF.

A word on this clone: Other DNA sequences of this sample code for an identical CDR3. The CDR3: CASSLGVSGNTIYF. Written as DNA, the CDR3 is TGCGCCAGCAGCCTCGGAGTCTCTGGAAACACCATATATTTT. This chain connects TRBV5-1 to TRBJ1-3; D is undetermined. Germline loops: CDR1 SGHRS, CDR2 YFSETQ. V was trimmed by 4 bases and J by 0 bases, leaving 8 bases between them. This CDR3 has 14 residues.

CDR3 in DNA: TGTGCCTGGAGTGTCGAGTGGGGGCGAACTTATGGCTACACCTTC. This translates into CAWSVEWGRTYGYTF. The chain is built from TRBV30 and TRBJ1-2, with a possible D match to TRBD1 (6 bases). V was pared by 0 bases and J by 5 bases, with 16 bases between. Germline values: CDR1 GTSNPN, CDR2 SVGIG (reference sequence). The CDR3 loop spans 15 amino acids.

This rearrangement joins TRBV2 to TRBJ1-2; no clear D. Germline-derived CDR1 and CDR2 are SNHLY and FYNNEI. The length of the CDR3 is 13 residues. Trimming left V 2 bases short and J 4 bases short, with 8 bases between. The CDR3 DNA sequence: TGTGCCAGCAGTGAATGGGGAGCCTATGGCTACACCTTC. Protein: CASSEWGAYGYTF.

V is TRBV6-6 and J is TRBJ2-3; either TRBD1 or TRBD2 may fit D (5 bases each). The ends were cut back, 3 bases at V and 4 bases at J, with 14 bases in the middle. The CDR3 is 15 residues long. From germline, CDR1 is MNHNY and CDR2 SVGAGI (reference sequence). The CDR3 spells CASSYWGFGPDTQYF. The CDR3 DNA sequence: TGTGCCAGCAGTTATTGGGGGTTTGGCCCAGATACGCAGTATTTT.

The chain uses TRBV10-3 and TRBJ1-1; maybe TRBD1 (6 bases). The CDR3 totals 15 residues. The germline V and J ends were trimmed by 7 bases and 1 base, with 16 bases remaining between them. Germline values: CDR1 ENHRY, CDR2 SYGVKD. The chain's CDR3 is CAITLGGVGNTEAFF. The CDR3, as DNA: TGTGCCATCACCTTGGGGGGCGTTGGGAACACTGAAGCTTTCTTT.

The chain couples TRBV7-9 to TRBJ2-1; 13 bases map to TRBD2. Germline V gene data show CDR1 as SEHNR and CDR2 as FQNEAQ (reference sequence). V shed 5 bases and J 6 bases; nucleotides not matched to a gene: 10. The CDR3 is made up of 17 amino acids. CDR3 in amino acids: CASSLGGTSGVGNEQFF. The DNA of the CDR3 is TGTGCCAGCAGCCTAGGCGGGACTAGCGGGGTAGGCAATGAGCAGTTCTTC.

The chain combines TRBV2 with TRBJ2-7; 7 bases line up with TRBD2. Losses at the gene ends were 0 bases for V and 6 bases for J; bases not matched to a gene: 8. The germline gives CDR1 SNHLY, CDR2 FYNNEI. The CDR3 length is 15 residues. CDR3 protein: CASSEAQESGGEQYF. The CDR3 DNA sequence: TGTGCCAGCAGTGAAGCACAAGAATCGGGAGGCGAGCAGTACTTC.

The chain employs TRBV4-1 and TRBJ2-5; D uncertain. The length of the CDR3 is 15 residues. Trimming left V 0 bases short and J 2 bases short, with 10 bases between. CDR1 and CDR2 (germline): MGHRA, YSYEKL. The CDR3 spells CASSQDLVRQETQYF. In DNA form, the CDR3 reads TGCGCCAGCAGCCAAGATCTTGTCAGACAAGAGACCCAGTACTTC.

This chain uses TRBV28 with TRBJ2-1, with D uncertain. The CDR3 spans 13 residues. Germline V gives CDR1 MDHEN, CDR2 SYDVKM. V was trimmed by 8 bases and J by 3 bases, leaving 11 bases between them. This CDR3 is CASHNLRYNEQFF. DNA of the CDR3: TGTGCCAGCCACAACTTGCGCTACAATGAGCAGTTCTTC.

The J gene is TRBJ1-2, the V gene TRBV6-5, with D tentatively TRBD1 (6 bases). Trimming took off 6 bases at V and 7 bases at J, with 9 bases between the two ends. The CDR3 is made up of 11 amino acids. CDR1 and CDR2 (germline): MNHEY, SVGAGI. The CDR3 DNA sequence: TGTGCCAGCAGGGACAGCTTTGGCTACACCTTC. Its protein is CASRDSFGYTF.

The J gene is TRBJ1-5, the V gene TRBV9, with 10 bases aligning to TRBD1. The length of the CDR3 is 16 residues. The ends lost 3 bases at V and 3 bases at J; junction bases unmatched: 6. CDR1 SGDLS and CDR2 YYNGEE come from the germline V gene. In nucleotides, the CDR3 is TGTGCCAGCAGCGAAGGGACAGGGGCTTTCAATCAGCCCCAGCATTTT. Amino acid sequence: CASSEGTGAFNQPQHF.

The chain recombines TRBV6-1 with TRBJ2-7; D is unresolved. Per the germline V gene, CDR1 is MNHNS and CDR2 is SASEGT. Trimming removed 4 bases at V and 6 bases at J, with 7 bases between. The CDR3 totals 11 residues. DNA of the CDR3: TGTGCCAGCAGTGGGGTGTTCGAGCAGTACTTC. This codes for CASSGVFEQYF.

The chain links TRBV7-2 to TRBJ2-7; no reliable D call. V was trimmed by 5 bases and J by 3 bases, leaving 5 bases between them. The CDR3 covers 11 residues. Germline lookup yields CDR1 SGHTA and CDR2 FQGNSA. CDR3: CASSADYEQYF. Written as DNA, the CDR3 is TGTGCCAGCAGCGCCGACTACGAGCAGTACTTC.

J is TRBJ1-5 and V is TRBV28; D gene uncertain. The CDR3 is 11 residues long. Trimming shortened V by 6 bases and J by 11 bases, and 11 bases separated the two germline ends. The V gene's germline CDR1 is MDHEN and CDR2 SYDVKM. The CDR3 sequence is CASSPVGSQHF. Here the CDR3 DNA reads TGTGCCAGCAGCCCCGTGGGGTCCCAGCATTTT.

Points on this clone: Other DNA sequences of this sample code for an identical CDR3. The gene calls are TRBV5-1 and TRBJ2-5; D is uncertain. Germline V gene sequence: CDR1 SGHRS, CDR2 YFSETQ. V was shortened by 3 bases and J by 1 base, with 10 bases between the two germline ends. This CDR3 comprises 14 residues. The CDR3 nucleotides read TGCGCCAGCAGCTCGGGCTCCGGCCAAGAGACCCAGTACTTC. Protein: CASSSGSGQETQYF.

This chain connects TRBV21-1 to TRBJ2-3; the tabulated D call, TRBD1, remains unverified against the DNA. TRBV21-1 is reported as a pseudogene. This CDR3 spans 15 amino acids. Written as DNA, the CDR3 is TGTGCCAGCAGCAAACCCGGACAGGGAAGAGATACGCAGTATTTT. Protein sequence: CASSKPGQGRDTQYF.

This chain joins TRBV6-5 and TRBJ2-7; TRBD2 agrees at 9 bases. The CDR3 extends over 15 amino acids. CDR1 and CDR2 from the germline V gene are MNHEY and SVGAGI. V dropped 4 bases and J dropped 3; count of bases not matched to a gene: 7. Here the CDR3 DNA reads TGTGCCAGCAGTTCGGCGGGAGGGCAGATCTACGAGCAGTACTTC. It codes for CASSSAGGQIYEQYF.

This clone came up a few times. V gene TRBV2 combines with J gene TRBJ1-5; D remains ambiguous. V lost 8 bases and J lost 4, with 6 bases in between. The CDR3 is 11 amino acids. Germline CDR1 is SNHLY and CDR2 is FYNNEI. The CDR3 region has the DNA TGTGCCAGCGGGCGGAATCAGCCCCAGCATTTT. This sequence encodes CASGRNQPQHF.

V and J are TRBV30 and TRBJ1-6; 8 bases agree with TRBD1. CDR3 length equals 18 residues. From germline, CDR1 is GTSNPN and CDR2 SVGIG (reference sequence). V lost 1 base, J lost 7 bases, and 15 bases stayed unmatched. CDR3 sequence: CAWSDRRTGIPVNSPLHF. CDR3 sequence (DNA): TGTGCCTGGAGTGACAGGCGGACAGGGATTCCGGTCAATTCACCCCTCCACTTT.

Worth noting for this clone: Other nucleotide sequences from this sample produce the same CDR3. The rearrangement joins TRBV6-1 to TRBJ1-5, with 9 bases matching TRBD1. V gave up 6 bases and J gave up 7 bases; unmatched junction bases: 7. There are 14 residues in the CDR3. Germline V gene lookup returns CDR1 MNHNS and CDR2 SASEGT. CDR3 DNA sequence: TGTGCCAGCAGCGGGGGACAGGGCGGGCAGCCCCAGCATTTT. This encodes CASSGGQGGQPQHF.

This rearrangement joins TRBV10-3 to TRBJ2-3, with unresolved D. Germline CDR1 ENHRY, CDR2 SYGVKD. V was cut by 10 bases and J by 6 bases, with 17 bases left in between. This CDR3 comprises 13 residues. The CDR3 reads CATWAPPRDTQYF. In DNA form, the CDR3 reads TGTGCCACCTGGGCCCCGCCGCGGGATACGCAGTATTTT.

V and J are TRBV28 and TRBJ1-1; 7 positions agree with TRBD1. Germline loops: CDR1 MDHEN, CDR2 SYDVKM. V gave up 3 bases and J gave up 3 bases; unmatched junction bases: 7. The CDR3 is made up of 15 amino acids. The CDR3 nucleotides are TGTGCCAGCAGTTTCGGGGACAGAATATACACTGAAGCTTTCTTT. This sequence encodes CASSFGDRIYTEAFF. The whole variable domain, remainder taken from reference TRBV28 and TRBJ1-1, is DVKVTQSSRYLVKRTGEKVFLECVQDMDHENMFWYRQDPGLGLRLIYFSYDVKMKEKGDIPEGYSVSREKKERFSLILESASTNQTSMYLCASSFGDRIYTEAFFGQGTRLTVV.

The rearrangement uses TRBV6-5 and TRBJ1-5; 7 bases align to TRBD1. Germline CDR1 is MNHEY and CDR2 is SVGAGI. V was pared by 5 bases and J by 2 bases, with 6 bases of the junction left unmatched. CDR3 length: 15 residues. DNA of the CDR3: TGTGCCAGCAGTAAAGGGGGCTTGGGCAATCAGCCCCAGCATTTT. It codes for CASSKGGLGNQPQHF.

The J gene is TRBJ2-2, the V gene TRBV5-1, with 7 bases lining up with TRBD1. This CDR3 comprises 16 residues. Trimming at V came to 0 bases and at J to 5 bases, leaving 7 bases not matched to a gene. CDR1 is SGHRS and CDR2 is YFSETQ in the germline V gene. CDR3 coding DNA: TGCGCCAGCAGCTTGGATTTAGGGGGCCGAACCGGGGAGCTGTTTTTT. Translated, it gives CASSLDLGGRTGELFF.

This chain joins TRBV1 and TRBJ2-7; the table's TRBD1 call for D was not verified on the DNA. TRBV1 is a known pseudogene. The CDR3 totals 14 residues. In DNA, the CDR3 is TGCACCAGCAGCCCCGTGCAGGGGGCCTACGAGCAGTACTTC. As protein: CTSSPVQGAYEQYF.

In the case of this clone: Other DNA sequences from this sample encode an identical CDR3 as well. The genes are TRBV2 and TRBJ1-1; no clear D. CDR3 size: 13 residues. Germline V gene lookup returns CDR1 SNHLY and CDR2 FYNNEI. V shed 5 bases and J shed 1 base, with 8 bases lying between them. In nucleotides, the CDR3 is TGTGCCAGCAGTCCAGAGACGAACACTGAAGCTTTCTTT. Its protein product is CASSPETNTEAFF.

The chain links TRBV10-1 to TRBJ2-1; D unclear. Looked up from germline, CDR1 is WNHNN and CDR2 is SYGVQD (reference sequence). The CDR3 totals 14 residues. V was clipped by 0 bases and J by 12 bases, with 15 bases between them. This chain's CDR3 is CASSESLVSGVQFF. The CDR3 nucleotides are TGCGCCAGCAGTGAGTCTTTGGTCTCCGGTGTGCAGTTCTTC.